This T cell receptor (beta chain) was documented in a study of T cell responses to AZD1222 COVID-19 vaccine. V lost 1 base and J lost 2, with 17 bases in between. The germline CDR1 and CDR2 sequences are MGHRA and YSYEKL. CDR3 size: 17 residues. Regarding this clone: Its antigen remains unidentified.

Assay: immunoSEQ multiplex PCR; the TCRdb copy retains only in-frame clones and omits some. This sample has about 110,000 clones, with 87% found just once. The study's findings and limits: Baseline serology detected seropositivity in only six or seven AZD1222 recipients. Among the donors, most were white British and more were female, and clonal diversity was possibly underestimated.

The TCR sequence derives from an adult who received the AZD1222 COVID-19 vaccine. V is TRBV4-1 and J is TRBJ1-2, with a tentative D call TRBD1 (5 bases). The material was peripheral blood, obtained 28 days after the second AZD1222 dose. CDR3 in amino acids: CASSQAQPGKGNYGYTF. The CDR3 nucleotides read TGCGCCAGCAGCCAAGCCCAACCAGGGAAAGGGAACTATGGCTACACCTTC.